A single sample gave rise to the 21 T cell receptor beta chains below, sequenced in a study of cytomegalovirus exposure and HLA in healthy donors. The PCR was carried out with 60 Vbeta primers and 13 Jbeta primers. This table comes from immunoSEQ multiplex PCR, and its TCRdb copy is limited to in-frame clones, with some not included. Of 95,000 to 150,000 clones listed, 72% are singletons. Sequencing was done on a sample of PBMCs. The receptors were gathered from a man younger than 40 in good health and CMV-seronegative.

This chain connects TRBV2 to TRBJ1-4, with 10 bases that match TRBD1. With 6 bases clipped from V and 6 bases from J, the junction kept 10 bases outside the gene matches. The CDR3 covers 16 residues. CDR1 and CDR2 from the germline V gene are SNHLY and FYNNEI. The CDR3 DNA reads as TGTGCCAGCAGACACCCGGGACAGGGGCGGGATGAAAAACTGTTTTTT. This encodes CASRHPGQGRDEKLFF.

This chain connects TRBV27 to TRBJ2-1, with TRBD2 matching 7 bases. The CDR3 extends over 14 amino acids. The trim removed 3 bases at V and 8 bases at J, leaving 7 bases unmatched. Germline V CDR1 and CDR2: MNHEY, SMNVEV (reference sequence). The CDR3 is CASSLSGAVDEQFF. DNA of the CDR3: TGTGCCAGCAGTTTGAGCGGGGCGGTCGATGAGCAGTTCTTC.

The chain joins TRBV7-9 to TRBJ2-2; 8 bases are a match to TRBD2. The V gene's germline CDR1 is SEHNR and CDR2 FQNEAQ (reference sequence). The CDR3 runs to 15 residues. Losses at the gene ends were 4 bases for V and 7 bases for J; bases not matched to a gene: 8. The CDR3 coding sequence is TGTGCCAGCAGCTCCCAGCGGGGGCTGGTCGGGGAGCTGTTTTTT. Protein product: CASSSQRGLVGELFF.

The gene calls are TRBV4-2 and TRBJ1-3; D is unclear. Trimming shortened V by 1 base and J by 0 bases, and 10 bases separated the two germline ends. The CDR3 runs to 16 residues. Germline CDR1 LGHNA, CDR2 YNFKEQ. The CDR3 region has the DNA TGTGCCAGCAGCCAAGTCGGACGGGACTCTGGAAACACCATATATTTT. Amino acid sequence: CASSQVGRDSGNTIYF.

The rearrangement uses TRBV29-1 and TRBJ2-2; TRBD2 agrees at 10 bases. CDR3 length: 15 amino acids. Losses at the gene ends were 7 bases for V and 4 bases for J; bases not matched to a gene: 9. Germline V CDR1 and CDR2: SQVTM, ANQGSEA. The CDR3 sequence is CSAARTSGITGELFF. CDR3 bases: TGCAGCGCCGCTCGGACTAGCGGCATCACCGGGGAGCTGTTTTTT.

As concerns this clone: At one end, the junction sequence differs from germline, possibly due to a read error. The V and J genes are TRBV9 and TRBJ1-1; D remains unclear. CDR3 length equals 14 residues. Germline lookup yields CDR1 SGDLS and CDR2 YYNGEE. In nucleotides, the CDR3 is TGTGCCAGCAGCGTAGGTGTCACCGACACTGAGGCTTTCTTT. It is translated as CASSVGVTDTEAFF.

This clone was detected a few times. The junction does not match germline at one end; this may be a read error. The V call is TRBV20-1, the J call TRBJ1-2; 8 bases are shared with TRBD1. The germline V gene encodes CDR1 DFQATT and CDR2 SNEGSKA (reference sequence). This CDR3 has 9 amino acids. CDR3 amino acids: CRTGGGYTF. The CDR3 bases are TGTAGAACAGGGGGGGGCTACACCTTC.

Regarding this clone: The CDR3 does not end in the conserved phenylalanine or tryptophan, so this is likely a read error. Because the CDR3's place on the DNA is in doubt, the DNA is left out and the CDR3 is given as listed by TCRdb. V and J are TRBV4-1 and TRBJ1-4. The germline gives CDR1 MGHRA, CDR2 YSYEKL. The CDR3 has 12 amino acids, counting both end residues. CDR3 amino acids: CASSQVNPGTGD.

This clone showed up just a few times. The chain carries TRBV4-1 and TRBJ1-1, with 9 bases identical to TRBD1. With 5 bases clipped from V and 7 bases from J, the junction kept 5 bases outside the gene matches. Germline V gene lookup returns CDR1 MGHRA and CDR2 YSYEKL. This CDR3 comprises 13 residues. This CDR3 is CASSVRQGVEAFF. For the CDR3, the DNA is TGCGCCAGCAGCGTCCGACAGGGGGTTGAAGCTTTCTTT.

This clone was observed a few times. The CDR3 reads CASTRGAQGNTGELFF. The DNA of the CDR3 is TGTGCCAGCACCCGGGGGGCTCAGGGAAACACCGGGGAGCTGTTTTTT. The chain has TRBV2 and TRBJ2-2, with D maybe TRBD2 (7 bases). Germline V gives CDR1 SNHLY, CDR2 FYNNEI. The length of the CDR3 is 16 residues. Trimming took 7 bases from V and 2 from J, leaving 17 bases between them.

V is TRBV5-3 and J is TRBJ2-5; 14 bases are shared with TRBD2. TRBV5-3 is recorded as an ORF, its role being uncertain. CDR3 length: 17 amino acids. The junction had 10 bases not matched to a gene; V was cut back by 4 bases and J by 5 bases. The CDR3 DNA follows: TGTGCCAGAAGCCAACCGGGACTAGCGGGGGCGGGGGAGACCCAGTACTTC. This codes for CARSQPGLAGAGETQYF.

This clone was found once. V gene TRBV18 combines with J gene TRBJ1-3; 9 bases agree with TRBD1. The CDR3 sequence is 15 residues long. Per germline, CDR1 KGHSH and CDR2 LQKENI. The J segment lost 3 bases and the V segment lost 3 bases, leaving 3 bases of the junction unmatched. The CDR3 region is CASSPGTGLGNTIYF. CDR3 DNA: TGTGCCAGCTCACCGGGGACAGGGCTTGGAAACACCATATATTTT.

The J gene is TRBJ1-2, the V gene TRBV5-6, with TRBD1 matching 11 bases. V trimming: 0 bases; J trimming: 4 bases; junction bases outside the gene matches: 8. Germline loops: CDR1 SGHDT, CDR2 YYEEEE. The CDR3 is 17 residues long. CDR3 sequence (DNA): TGTGCCAGCAGCTTGGGGGGACAGGGGGTGTTGGGCTATGGCTACACCTTC. This translates into CASSLGGQGVLGYGYTF.

This clone was observed a few times. V usage is TRBV29-1 and J usage is TRBJ2-5, with D perhaps matching TRBD2 (5 bases). The CDR3 runs to 13 residues. CDR1 SQVTM and CDR2 ANQGSEA come from the germline V gene. V dropped 7 bases and J dropped 5 bases, with 17 bases sitting between them. The CDR3 DNA is TGCAGCGGCGCGGTTGTTGGCGGGGAGACCCAGTACTTC. This codes for CSGAVVGGETQYF.

The rearrangement links TRBV27 to TRBJ2-1, with a tentative D call TRBD2 (6 bases). The V gene's germline CDR1 is MNHEY and CDR2 SMNVEV (reference sequence). Trimming shortened V by 3 bases and J by 0 bases, and 9 bases separated the two germline ends. This CDR3 contains 15 residues. The CDR3 DNA reads as TGTGCCAGCAGTTTTGGGGGGAGCTCCTACAATGAGCAGTTCTTC. Its protein is CASSFGGSSYNEQFF.

The V call is TRBV19, the J call TRBJ2-1; D not resolved. Germline V gene data show CDR1 as LNHDA and CDR2 as SQIVND (reference sequence). Trimming pared 3 bases from V and 4 bases from J, leaving 7 bases between. The CDR3 is made up of 13 amino acids. The CDR3 here is CASSIQLYNEQFF. CDR3 DNA: TGTGCCAGTAGTATCCAGTTATACAATGAGCAGTTCTTC.

The table lists this clone with a few counts. This chain connects TRBV5-1 to TRBJ2-7; D is possibly TRBD1 (6 bases). The CDR3 has 14 amino acids. CDR1 and CDR2 (germline): SGHRS, YFSETQ. With 4 bases removed from V and 6 bases from J, the gap between germline ends came to 17 bases. The CDR3 nucleotides read TGCGCCAGCAGCGAGGGCCGGATAGGGGGCGAGCAGTACTTC. Amino acid sequence: CASSEGRIGGEQYF.

V gene TRBV11-2 combines with J gene TRBJ2-3; TRBD2 aligns across 12 bases. The CDR3 is 18 residues long. CDR1 SGHAT and CDR2 FQNNGV come from the germline V gene. With 0 bases clipped from V and 2 bases from J, the junction kept 6 bases outside the gene matches. The CDR3 nucleotides read TGTGCCAGCAGCTTAGATATCCTAGCGGGGGGGCTCACAGATACGCAGTATTTT. Protein: CASSLDILAGGLTDTQYF. Based on the CDR3 plus reference TRBV11-2 and TRBJ2-3, the full variable domain is EAGVAQSPRYKIIEKRQSVAFWCNPISGHATLYWYQQILGQGPKLLIQFQNNGVVDDSQLPKDRFSAERLKGVDSTLKIQPAKLEDSAVYLCASSLDILAGGLTDTQYFGPGTRLTVL.

The chain carries TRBV10-3 and TRBJ2-7; 7 nucleotides align to TRBD2. Looked up from germline, CDR1 is ENHRY and CDR2 is SYGVKD. The CDR3 runs 13 residues. The V gene end was trimmed by 4 bases and the J gene end by 1 base; junction bases not matched to a gene: 1. Written as DNA, the CDR3 is TGTGCCATCAGTGGGGGGGGGTCCTACGAGCAGTACTTC. It translates to CAISGGGSYEQYF.

A word on this clone: One end of the junction varies from germline; a read error may be responsible. The chain has TRBV15 and TRBJ1-5; D not resolved. Germline V CDR1 and CDR2: LNHNV, YYDKDF (reference sequence). This CDR3 comprises 15 residues. CDR3 sequence: CATSRDGGSTQPQHF. CDR3 bases: TGTGCCACCAGCAGGGATGGAGGCAGCACTCAGCCCCAGCATTTT.

V gene TRBV18 combines with J gene TRBJ2-7; 8 bases map to TRBD2. Germline V CDR1 and CDR2: KGHSH, LQKENI. J lost 4 bases, V lost 6 bases, and 11 bases had no gene match. The CDR3 runs to 15 residues. The CDR3 DNA reads TGTGCCAGCTCGCCCCTCGGCGGGGGGTGGTACGAGCAGTACTTC. Its translation: CASSPLGGGWYEQYF.